The 23 T cell receptor beta chains below were found in one sample sequenced in a study of control samples from healthy donors and cancer patients. Clones were sequenced by immunoSEQ multiplex PCR, and TCRdb holds only the in-frame ones, with some missing. The table lists some 250,000 clones, approximately 80% of them singletons. The sequenced sample consisted of PBMCs. These receptors were taken from a woman in her sixties or seventies with lung cancer.

This clone was picked up one time. The chain combines TRBV3-1 (or the pseudogene TRBV3-2) with TRBJ1-1; D might be TRBD1 (6 bases). The CDR3 is 14 residues long. The V end lost 2 bases, the J end lost 4 bases, and 11 bases lay between the germline ends. CDR1 is LGHDT, CDR2 YNNKEL, per germline (reference sequence). The DNA of the CDR3 is TGTGCCAGCAGCCAACCGGGGGCCCTCACTGAAGCTTTCTTT. Translation: CASSQPGALTEAFF.

In its sample, this clone was seen once. V and J are TRBV10-3 and TRBJ1-3; D may be TRBD1 (6 bases). CDR3 length equals 14 residues. Germline V CDR1 and CDR2: ENHRY, SYGVKD. Between the trimmed V and J ends, which lost 8 bases and 1 base, there was a span of 12 bases. In DNA form, the CDR3 reads TGTGCCATCGGGGGCGGGTTATCTGGAAACACCATATATTTT. As protein: CAIGGGLSGNTIYF.

The sample holds a few counts of this clone. The genes are TRBV27 and TRBJ1-5; 11 nucleotides line up with TRBD1. The trim removed 5 bases at V and 1 base at J, leaving 10 bases unmatched. This CDR3 is built from 18 residues. CDR1 is MNHEY and CDR2 is SMNVEV in the germline V gene (reference sequence). CDR3 sequence reads: CASSPTDRGLGSNQPQHF. The CDR3 region has the DNA TGTGCCAGCAGTCCAACGGACAGGGGGCTCGGGAGCAATCAGCCCCAGCATTTT.

The chain is built from TRBV4-1 and TRBJ1-1; possibly TRBD1 for D (5 bases). Germline V lookup: CDR1 MGHRA, CDR2 YSYEKL. V lost 1 base to trimming and J lost 5 bases, with 14 bases between them. This CDR3 spans 15 amino acids. DNA for the CDR3: TGCGCCAGCAGCCAAGCCCTCGCGGGGCGTACTGAAGCTTTCTTT. Translation gives CASSQALAGRTEAFF.

The J gene is TRBJ1-4, the V gene TRBV10-3, with 10 bases lining up with TRBD1. Germline CDR1 is ENHRY and CDR2 is SYGVKD. This CDR3 region has 15 residues. Trimming at V came to 4 bases and at J to 6 bases, leaving 5 bases not matched to a gene. Written as DNA, the CDR3 is TGTGCCATCAGTGCCACCGGGACAGGGGATGAAAAACTGTTTTTT. Translation: CAISATGTGDEKLFF.

A note on this clone: Sequence at one end of the junction differs from germline and may be a read error. The rearrangement uses TRBV6-6 and TRBJ1-2, with D perhaps matching TRBD1 (5 bases). The CDR3 is made up of 15 amino acids. Germline V gene lookup returns CDR1 MNHNY and CDR2 SVGAGI (reference sequence). As DNA, the CDR3 is TGTGCCAGCAGTCACTCGAGGACCAGTGGGGGTGTCTACACCTTC. This translates into CASSHSRTSGGVYTF.

The chain is built from TRBV2 and TRBJ1-5; the match to TRBD1 covers 8 bases. The V gene end was trimmed by 6 bases and the J gene end by 4 bases; junction bases not matched to a gene: 5. Germline CDR1 is SNHLY and CDR2 is FYNNEI. The CDR3 loop spans 14 amino acids. CDR3 amino acids: CASSVDRVNQPQHF. In nucleotides, the CDR3 is TGTGCCAGCAGCGTGGACAGGGTGAATCAGCCCCAGCATTTT.

V is TRBV9 and J is TRBJ2-3; tentatively, D is TRBD2 (5 bases). Trimming took off 4 bases at V and 1 base at J, with 13 bases between the two ends. The length of the CDR3 is 15 residues. Looked up from germline, CDR1 is SGDLS and CDR2 is YYNGEE. CDR3 sequence reads: CASSPRWTGTDTQYF. CDR3 DNA: TGTGCCAGCAGCCCACGTTGGACTGGCACAGATACGCAGTATTTT.

The rearrangement links TRBV5-6 to TRBJ1-6; 9 bases align to TRBD1. The CDR3 runs to 15 residues. V was pared by 4 bases and J by 11 bases, with 10 bases of the junction left unmatched. CDR1 is SGHDT and CDR2 is YYEEEE in the germline V gene. The CDR3 region is CASSLRTGDGPPLHF. CDR3 nucleotide sequence: TGTGCCAGCAGCCTGAGGACAGGGGACGGGCCACCCCTCCACTTT.

The genes are TRBV5-5 and TRBJ2-7; 8 nucleotides line up with TRBD1. Germline CDR1 and CDR2: SGHKS and YYEKEE (reference sequence). After removal of 2 bases from V and 6 bases from J, the junction contained 4 bases not matched to a gene. This CDR3 contains 13 residues. CDR3 in DNA: TGTGCCAGCAGCTTTCGAACAGGGGGCGAGCAGTACTTC. It codes for CASSFRTGGEQYF.

The chain has TRBV7-2 and TRBJ1-2; D not resolved. V lost 1 base and J 4 bases, leaving 4 bases between the germline ends. The CDR3 covers 12 residues. In germline, CDR1 is SGHTA, CDR2 FQGNSA. As DNA, the CDR3 is TGTGCCAGCAGCTTAGACGTCTATGGCTACACCTTC. Translating it yields CASSLDVYGYTF.

The chain carries TRBV6-5 and TRBJ2-1; D is unclear. Germline lookup yields CDR1 MNHEY and CDR2 SVGAGI. Trimming removed 6 bases at V and 0 bases at J, with 6 bases between. The CDR3 consists of 13 residues. Here the CDR3 reads CASRPSSYNEQFF. The CDR3 DNA reads as TGTGCCAGCAGGCCCAGCTCCTACAATGAGCAGTTCTTC.

The chain carries TRBV7-9 and TRBJ2-6; D uncertain. The CDR3 has 13 amino acids. Germline values: CDR1 SEHNR, CDR2 FQNEAQ (reference sequence). CDR3: CAWRTSGANVLTF. Here the CDR3 DNA reads TGTGCTTGGCGGACCTCTGGGGCCAACGTCCTGACTTTC.

The rearrangement joins TRBV7-3 to TRBJ2-7; a possible D gene is TRBD2 (6 bases). The CDR3 has 19 residues. Germline assignment: CDR1 SGHTA and CDR2 FQGTGA. V was shortened by 1 base and J by 6 bases, with 28 bases between the two germline ends. The CDR3 is CASSLRLAGLSQHYGEQYF. The CDR3 DNA reads TGTGCCAGCAGCTTAAGATTGGCGGGACTTTCCCAACACTATGGCGAGCAGTACTTC.

The chain has TRBV2 and TRBJ2-3, with D perhaps matching TRBD2 (5 bases). From germline, CDR1 is SNHLY and CDR2 FYNNEI. The germline V and J ends were trimmed by 6 bases and 2 bases, with 12 bases remaining between them. This CDR3 has 14 amino acids. The CDR3 here is CASSDRTVTDTQYF. The CDR3 nucleotides read TGTGCCAGCAGCGATCGGACTGTCACAGATACGCAGTATTTT.

J is TRBJ1-6 and V is TRBV3-1 (or the pseudogene TRBV3-2), with D hard to call. V dropped 6 bases and J dropped 6 bases, with 12 bases sitting between them. This CDR3 is built from 14 residues. Germline V gene sequence: CDR1 LGHDT, CDR2 YNNKEL (reference sequence). CDR3 DNA sequence: TGTGCCAGCAGGGAGAGCTTCGTTAATTCACCCCTCCACTTT. It translates to CASRESFVNSPLHF.

The CDR3 region is CATSLGLAGRVYEQYF. DNA for the CDR3: TGTGCCACCAGCTTGGGACTAGCGGGGCGAGTCTACGAGCAGTACTTC. The V call is TRBV24-1, the J call TRBJ2-7; TRBD2 aligns across 13 bases. The CDR3 runs 16 residues. The ends lost 7 bases at V and 3 bases at J; junction bases unmatched: 8. Germline lookup yields CDR1 KGHDR and CDR2 SFDVKD.

The chain's CDR3 is CASSSTGGTEAFF. The DNA for the CDR3 is TGTGCCAGCAGCTCAACAGGGGGCACTGAAGCTTTCTTT. The J gene is TRBJ1-1, the V gene TRBV25-1; 8 nucleotides agree with TRBD1. The CDR3 runs to 13 residues. V lost 6 bases and J lost 4; bases outside the gene matches: 4. Looked up from germline, CDR1 is MGHDK and CDR2 is SYGVNS.

The rearrangement joins TRBV20-1 to TRBJ2-7, with D tentatively TRBD1 (5 bases). With 3 bases removed from V and 3 bases from J, the gap between germline ends came to 9 bases. The CDR3 totals 12 residues. Germline lookup yields CDR1 DFQATT and CDR2 SNEGSKA (reference sequence). The CDR3 loop is CSASRQGYEQYF. CDR3 DNA: TGCAGTGCTAGTAGGCAGGGCTACGAGCAGTACTTC.

This chain joins TRBV2 and TRBJ1-5; tentatively, D is TRBD1 (5 bases). Trimming removed 6 bases at V and 4 bases at J, with 13 bases between. The CDR3 length is 14 residues. Germline V gene data show CDR1 as SNHLY and CDR2 as FYNNEI. CDR3 nucleotides: TGTGCCAGCAGCGTTCAGGGAACGAATCAGCCCCAGCATTTT. It encodes CASSVQGTNQPQHF.

The CDR3: CASSLDRARGTEAFF. The CDR3 DNA is TGTGCCAGCAGCTTGGACCGGGCCCGCGGGACTGAAGCTTTCTTT. The chain is built from TRBV5-4 and TRBJ1-1; no reliable D call. The length of the CDR3 is 15 residues. The V gene lost 0 bases and the J gene lost 5 bases, with 14 bases spanning the gap. The germline V gene has CDR1 SGHNT and CDR2 YYREEE (reference sequence).

This chain links TRBV15 with TRBJ1-3, with D perhaps matching TRBD1 (5 bases). Trimming left V 0 bases short and J 4 bases short, with 10 bases between. This CDR3 spans 15 amino acids. From germline, CDR1 is LNHNV and CDR2 YYDKDF (reference sequence). The CDR3 spells CATSRDAGYGNTIYF. The CDR3 DNA reads as TGTGCCACCAGCAGAGATGCAGGGTACGGAAACACCATATATTTT.

In its sample, this clone was seen once. This rearrangement joins TRBV28 to TRBJ1-4, with no clear D. V lost 10 bases and J 0 bases, leaving 9 bases between the germline ends. CDR3 length: 13 amino acids. Germline V lookup: CDR1 MDHEN, CDR2 SYDVKM. The CDR3 nucleotides read TGTGCCACCATGACTGCAACTAATGAAAAACTGTTTTTT. It specifies CATMTATNEKLFF.